The clone carrying this T cell receptor beta chain was recorded once. Its cognate antigen is unknown. These data belong to a study of shared clonotypes between healthy human individuals. The naive CD8 population came from CD45RO-negative cells selected for CCR7, without terminally differentiated effector memory CD45RA+ cells. Study-wide results and limits: A handful of donors shared around 5% of their naive CD4 clonotypes.

Deletions cut 3 bases from V and 1 base from J, with 16 bases between. The CDR3 consists of 16 residues. Germline-derived CDR1 and CDR2 are SGHDT and YYEEEE. Repertoires were generated with immunoSEQ multiplex PCR, while TCRdb's copy carries only in-frame clones and drops some. The sample yields some 600,000 clones, 95% to 97% seen once. The sample taken for sequencing was naive CD8+ T cells sorted from blood. The clonotype was recovered from a woman under 40 in good health. The chain combines TRBV5-6 with TRBJ1-1; tentative D call: TRBD1 (6 bases). The CDR3 protein is CASSSLSLTGNTEAFF. The CDR3 DNA sequence: TGTGCCAGCAGCTCTTTATCACTGACAGGGAACACTGAAGCTTTCTTT. The full variable domain, in which reference TRBV5-6 and TRBJ1-1 provide the parts outside the CDR3, is DAGVTQSPTHLIKTRGQQVTLRCSPKSGHDTVSWYQQALGQGPQFIFQYYEEEERQRGNFPDRFSGHQFPNYSSELNVNALLLGDSALYLCASSSLSLTGNTEAFFGQGTRLTVV.